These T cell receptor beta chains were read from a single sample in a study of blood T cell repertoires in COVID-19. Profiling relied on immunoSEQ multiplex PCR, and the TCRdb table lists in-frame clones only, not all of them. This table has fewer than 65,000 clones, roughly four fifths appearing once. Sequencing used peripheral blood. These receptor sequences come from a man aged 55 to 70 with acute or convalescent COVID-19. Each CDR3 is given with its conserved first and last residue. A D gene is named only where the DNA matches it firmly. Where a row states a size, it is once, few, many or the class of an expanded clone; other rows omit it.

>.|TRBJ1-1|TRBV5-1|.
CASSFDSLNTEAFF
TGCGCCAGCAGCTTCGACAGTTTGAACACTGAAGCTTTCTTT
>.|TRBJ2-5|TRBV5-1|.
CASSLGGTEETQYF
TGCGCCAGCAGCTTGGGAGGGACTGAAGAGACCCAGTACTTC
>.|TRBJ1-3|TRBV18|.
CASSPGEFSGNTIYF
TGTGCCAGCTCCCCGGGGGAGTTCTCTGGAAACACCATATATTTT
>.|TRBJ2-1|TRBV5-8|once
CASSPELGADEQFF
TGTGCCAGCAGCCCGGAACTAGGTGCGGATGAGCAGTTCTTC
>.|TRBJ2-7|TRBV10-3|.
CAIRTRNYEQYF
TGTGCCATCAGGACTAGGAACTACGAGCAGTACTTC
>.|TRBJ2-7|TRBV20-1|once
CSAWRSEQYF
TGCAGTGCCTGGAGAAGCGAGCAGTACTTC
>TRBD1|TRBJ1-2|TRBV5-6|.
CASSDGGGQNIYGYTF
TGTGCCAGCAGCGATGGAGGGGGACAGAATATTTATGGCTACACCTTC
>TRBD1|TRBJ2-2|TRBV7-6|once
CASSFVTGSGGELFF
TGTGCCAGCAGCTTTGTGACAGGGTCTGGCGGGGAGCTGTTTTTT
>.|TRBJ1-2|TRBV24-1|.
CATSEGREGYTF
TGTGCCACCAGTGAAGGGCGGGAAGGCTACACCTTC
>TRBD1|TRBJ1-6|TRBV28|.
CASVASDRGDSPLHF
TGTGCCAGCGTGGCATCTGACAGGGGCGATTCACCCCTCCACTTT
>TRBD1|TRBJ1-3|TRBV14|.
CASSRDRGLNTIYF
TGTGCCAGCAGCCGGGACAGGGGTTTAAACACCATATATTTT
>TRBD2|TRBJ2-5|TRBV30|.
CAWAGGRGAQYF
TGTGCCTGGGCGGGGGGCCGGGGAGCCCAGTACTTC
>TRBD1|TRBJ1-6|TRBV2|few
CASSLDRGQYSPLHF
TGTGCCAGCAGTCTTGACAGGGGGCAGTATTCACCCCTCCACTTT
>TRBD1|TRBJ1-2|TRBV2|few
CASRETGANYGYTF
TGTGCCAGCAGGGAGACAGGGGCTAACTATGGCTACACCTTC